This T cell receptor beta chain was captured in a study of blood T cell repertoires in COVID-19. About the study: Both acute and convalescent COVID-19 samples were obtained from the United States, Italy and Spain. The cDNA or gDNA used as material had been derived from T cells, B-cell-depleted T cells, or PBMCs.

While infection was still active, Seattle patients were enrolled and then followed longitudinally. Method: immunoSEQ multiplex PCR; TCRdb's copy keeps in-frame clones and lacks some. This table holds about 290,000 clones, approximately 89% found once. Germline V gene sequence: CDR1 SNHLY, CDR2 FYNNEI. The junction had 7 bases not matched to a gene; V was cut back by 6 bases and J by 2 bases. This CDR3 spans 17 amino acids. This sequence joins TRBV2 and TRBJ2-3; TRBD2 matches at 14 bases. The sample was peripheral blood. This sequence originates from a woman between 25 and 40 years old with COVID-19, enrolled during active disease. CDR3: CASSPGLAGAVTDTQYF. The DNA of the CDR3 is TGTGCCAGCAGCCCGGGACTAGCGGGGGCCGTCACAGATACGCAGTATTTT.